Reported below is one T cell receptor (beta chain). Its antigen remains unidentified. Base qualities are not at hand, and no much larger clone is one base apart. These data originate in a study of shared clonotypes between healthy human individuals (dated by TCRdb to about 2020). Study-wide context: A couple of women and a few men aged 18 to 49 years were included in the cohort. Per donor, three plates each were used for CD4 naive and CD4 memory, two for CD8 naive, and one for CD8 memory. The study deeply sequenced blood TCR repertoires of about 5 healthy adults to estimate repertoire size and the extent of clonotype sharing between individuals. Different laboratories and diverse techniques were used to prepare libraries and sequence TCR repertoires, to increase sequencing depth and limit assay-specific biases. Each donor's leukapheresis produced roughly between roughly 0.94 and 9.5 billion PBMCs. What the authors observed across the whole study: Based on pairwise subsampling, the degree of clonotype sharing among donors was expected to be affected by sequencing depth. Only blood was sampled, and tissue TCR repertoires likely differ from those in blood. Estimated clonotype richness was generally larger for naive than for memory subsets. Even with the large sequencing depth, rarefaction of the sorted-subset datasets indicated that sequencing was incomplete. When a handful of donors were compared, the shared fraction of clonotypes was 5% to 6.5% for naive CD4, around 4% for naive CD8, about 2.5% for memory CD4, and under 0.5% for memory CD8. Compared with non-shared clonotypes, the clonotypes found in all four sorted-subset donors had higher generation probabilities. The genetic and exposure-history diversity represented was limited by the small number of donors.

Using the deep immunoSEQ assay, TCR CDR3 regions were amplified from genomic DNA by multiplex PCR. For each cell subset, the extracted genomic DNA was distributed evenly across all wells of several immunoSEQ 96-well plates, and each plate served as one replicate. For sorted subsets, each replicate PCR was loaded with 200 ng genomic DNA, equivalent to 30,000 or so T cell genomes. Purified libraries were measured with a Qubit 3.0 fluorometer, size-checked on a Bioanalyzer 2100, and measured again with the KAPA Library Quantification kit. Every immunoSEQ 96-well plate was sequenced on a dedicated single-read 150-cycle Illumina NextSeq 550 flow cell. The original methods were these. Because only junctional sequences without quality scores were contained in the immunoSEQ output, filtering matching that applied to full-length reads could not be performed. Sequences were annotated with PyIR, a Python wrapper for IgBLAST v1.9, using IMGT germline references to assign V/J genes and CDR3. Reads with weak V/J assignments (E-value above 1e-6), missing CDR3, stop codons, out-of-frame junctions, or ambiguous translated residues were removed. V3J clonotypes were defined as sequences sharing an identical inferred V gene, J gene, and CDR3 amino acid sequence. Percentage overlap between repertoires was computed as shared unique clonotypes divided by the size of the smaller repertoire. Richness of each repertoire was evaluated using RTK rarefaction, the Chao1 estimator, and Recon v2.1 estimates of unobserved clonotypes. Generation probabilities for all TCRbeta clonotypes obtained by the gDNA method from several donors were computed using OLGA. TCRdb's version of the immuneACCESS table is confined to in-frame rearrangements and falls short of the full clone set. An unresolved V gene accounts for under half of the shortfall where checked; the remainder is of unknown origin. The V and J calls and clone size were taken over from that table, and D and trimming were inferred from the DNA. In all, the sample holds fewer than 1.6 million clones, and 98% of those were seen once. The biggest ten clones account for about 0.34% of the sample.

As encoded in the germline V gene, CDR1 is SGHVS while CDR2 is FQNEAQ. For this chain, trimming is 5 bases at the V end and 5 bases at the J end, and the number of junction bases without a gene match is 8. Measured from the cysteine to the phenylalanine, the CDR3 is 16 residues long. Only the CDR3 DNA stays, 48 bases, in frame from base 1. Donors were healthy HIV-negative adults with no recently reported acute infections or vaccinations. Only Caucasian adults living in Nashville, Tennessee, USA were represented among the donors. CD4+ T cells were enriched by magnetic negative selection; naive cells were then positively selected on CD45RA, and the negative fraction formed the memory subset. Blood was collected by leukapheresis, and PBMCs were isolated by Ficoll-Histopaque density gradient centrifugation and then cryopreserved in liquid nitrogen vapor phase. Analytical flow cytometry was used to check the purity and quantity of every magnetically sorted T cell population. From each sorted fraction, genomic DNA was isolated and quantified by UV absorbance on a Nanodrop 2000c.

Here the chain combines TRBV7-8 and TRBJ2-5; TRBD2 agrees with 13 junctional bases. The origin of this receptor is a man aged 25-45 years in good health. The sample taken for sequencing was naive CD4+ T cells sorted from blood. Read against the paper, the sample's cell subset or site label means: CD45RA+ positively selected. The nucleotides are TGTGCCAGCAGCCCCCACGGACTAGCGGGAGCTGAGACCCAGTACTTC. This yields the protein CASSPHGLAGAETQYF.